What follows are 22 T cell receptor beta chains derived from one specimen sequenced in a study of OX40 agonist ivuxolimab in advanced cancers. The table came from immunoSEQ multiplex PCR; TCRdb's copy has only in-frame clones and leaves some out. The repertoire has roughly 50,000 clones, around 84% of them found once; the top ten carry approximately 1%. Specimen: CD4+ or CD8+ T cells sorted from blood, collected in a trial of the OX40 agonist ivuxolimab. These receptors all come from an adult with an advanced solid tumor such as melanoma, head and neck, liver or kidney cancer.

V and J are TRBV10-2 and TRBJ1-2, with 8 bases matching TRBD1. V lost 6 bases to trimming and J lost 8 bases; unmatched junction nucleotides: 14. Germline CDR1 is WSHSY and CDR2 is SAAADI. The CDR3 runs to 15 residues. DNA for the CDR3: TGCGCCAGCAGCACACCCTCGACAGGGGCCGAAGGCTACACCTTC. Its protein product is CASSTPSTGAEGYTF.

The chain joins TRBV5-1 to TRBJ1-1, with 7 bases aligning to TRBD1. With V trimmed by 0 bases and J by 4 bases, 3 bases remained unmatched. The CDR3 runs 14 residues. Germline loops: CDR1 SGHRS, CDR2 YFSETQ. The CDR3 loop reads CASSLGTGGTEAFF. The CDR3 DNA reads as TGCGCCAGCAGCTTGGGGACAGGAGGCACTGAAGCTTTCTTT.

V gene TRBV7-2 combines with J gene TRBJ2-5; D is unresolved. Trimming shortened V by 5 bases and J by 2 bases, and 3 bases separated the two germline ends. Germline values: CDR1 SGHTA, CDR2 FQGNSA. This CDR3 is 11 amino acids long. The CDR3 sequence is CASSLQETQYF. Here the CDR3 DNA reads TGTGCCAGCAGCCTACAAGAGACCCAGTACTTC.

The CDR3 DNA reads TGTGCCAGCTCAAACGCCTACTCTGGAAACACCATATATTTT. Its translation is CASSNAYSGNTIYF. This rearrangement joins TRBV18 to TRBJ1-3; D not certain. Deletions cut 5 bases from V and 0 bases from J, with 8 bases between. Germline-derived CDR1 and CDR2 are KGHSH and LQKENI. The CDR3 totals 14 residues.

The genes are TRBV27 and TRBJ1-4, with 8 bases identical to TRBD1. J lost 2 bases, V lost 5 bases, and 4 bases had no gene match. The germline V gene has CDR1 MNHEY and CDR2 SMNVEV (reference sequence). This CDR3 spans 15 amino acids. The CDR3 loop is CASSLRTGTNEKLFF. The CDR3 region has the DNA TGTGCCAGCAGTCTCCGGACAGGGACTAATGAAAAACTGTTTTTT.

This sequence joins TRBV18 and TRBJ1-3; unclear D gene. The CDR3 contains 17 residues. V gave up 3 bases and J gave up 2 bases, with 17 bases separating them. Germline V gene lookup returns CDR1 KGHSH and CDR2 LQKENI. The CDR3 bases are TGTGCCAGCTCACCTGTCCCAGGCATTATAGCTGGAAACACCATATATTTT. Its translation: CASSPVPGIIAGNTIYF.

The chain combines TRBV10-3 with TRBJ2-6; weak D call: TRBD2 (6 bases). Per germline, CDR1 ENHRY and CDR2 SYGVKD. The CDR3 spans 16 residues. Trimming left V 6 bases short and J 2 bases short, with 14 bases between. In DNA, the CDR3 is TGTGCCATCAGCCCCTGGGGAGGTACTGGGGCCAACGTCCTGACTTTC. Translated, it gives CAISPWGGTGANVLTF.

The chain combines TRBV10-2 with TRBJ1-2, with 8 bases aligning to TRBD1. The CDR3 contains 15 residues. The trim removed 3 bases at V and 4 bases at J, leaving 7 bases unmatched. The V gene's germline CDR1 is WSHSY and CDR2 SAAADI. CDR3 nucleotide sequence: TGCGCCAGCAGTGACAGGGGGCGCGTGGGCTATGGCTACACCTTC. This encodes CASSDRGRVGYGYTF.

On this clone itself: Relative to the germline gene, one junction end is altered; a read error may explain this. At the DNA level, this CDR3 is encoded by other sequences in the same sample as well. The chain employs TRBV30 and TRBJ2-7, with D possibly matching TRBD1 (6 bases). From germline, CDR1 is GTSNPN and CDR2 SVGIG (reference sequence). The CDR3 runs 13 residues. This CDR3 reads CAWSGQKYSEQYF. The DNA of the CDR3 is TGCGCCTGGAGCGGACAGAAGTACAGCGAGCAGTACTTC.

The rearrangement links TRBV10-3 to TRBJ1-5, with D possibly TRBD1 on 5 matching bases. The V end was cut by 8 bases, the J end by 5 bases, with 10 bases between. The CDR3 has 12 amino acids. Germline V gene sequence: CDR1 ENHRY, CDR2 SYGVKD. CDR3 nucleotide sequence: TGTGCCATCTCACAGGTTGATCAGCCCCAGCATTTT. Translated, it gives CAISQVDQPQHF.

The chain recombines TRBV5-1 with TRBJ2-6; D uncertain. There are 15 residues in the CDR3. Trimming stripped 0 bases from V and 0 bases from J, with 4 bases between. CDR1 is SGHRS, CDR2 YFSETQ, per germline. CDR3 loop: CASSLGSSGANVLTF. In nucleotides, the CDR3 is TGCGCCAGCAGCTTGGGAAGCTCTGGGGCCAACGTCCTGACTTTC. Using reference TRBV5-1 and TRBJ2-6 for the parts outside the CDR3, the full variable domain is KAGVTQTPRYLIKTRGQQVTLSCSPISGHRSVSWYQQTPGQGLQFLFEYFSETQRNKGNFPGRFSGRQFSNSRSEMNVSTLELGDSALYLCASSLGSSGANVLTFGAGSRLTVL.

The chain is built from TRBV10-3 and TRBJ1-3; D ambiguous. Germline V gene sequence: CDR1 ENHRY, CDR2 SYGVKD. The CDR3 contains 13 residues. Deletions cut 6 bases from V and 0 bases from J, with 6 bases between. Written as DNA, the CDR3 is TGTGCCATCAGGCGGGACTCTGGAAACACCATATATTTT. Protein: CAIRRDSGNTIYF.

The chain uses TRBV5-1 and TRBJ2-3, with D perhaps matching TRBD2 (5 bases). The CDR3 is made up of 17 amino acids. With 4 bases removed from V and 3 bases from J, the gap between germline ends came to 21 bases. Germline V CDR1 and CDR2: SGHRS, YFSETQ. This chain's CDR3 is CASSPRVRDFGTDTQYF. In DNA form, the CDR3 reads TGCGCCAGCAGCCCCCGGGTGAGGGATTTTGGGACAGATACGCAGTATTTT. Full variable domain (rest looked up from reference TRBV5-1 and TRBJ2-3): KAGVTQTPRYLIKTRGQQVTLSCSPISGHRSVSWYQQTPGQGLQFLFEYFSETQRNKGNFPGRFSGRQFSNSRSEMNVSTLELGDSALYLCASSPRVRDFGTDTQYFGPGTRLTVL.

This chain joins TRBV7-9 and TRBJ2-3; possibly TRBD2 for D (5 bases). CDR3 length: 15 amino acids. Germline V gene data show CDR1 as SEHNR and CDR2 as FQNEAQ (reference sequence). V lost 5 bases to trimming and J lost 6 bases, with 18 bases between them. The CDR3 reads CASSPVGSGMDTQYF. Written as DNA, the CDR3 is TGTGCCAGCAGCCCCGTCGGCAGCGGAATGGATACGCAGTATTTT.

This clone was picked up one time. The chain has TRBV5-1 and TRBJ1-1, with D tentatively TRBD1 (5 bases). V lost 0 bases to trimming and J lost 3 bases, with 12 bases between them. Germline V lookup: CDR1 SGHRS, CDR2 YFSETQ. This CDR3 spans 15 amino acids. In DNA form, the CDR3 reads TGCGCCAGCAGCTTGGTGGTGGGGACCGACACTGAAGCTTTCTTT. Translating gives CASSLVVGTDTEAFF.

The chain joins TRBV28 to TRBJ1-5; D is possibly TRBD1 (6 bases). Germline lookup yields CDR1 MDHEN and CDR2 SYDVKM. Trimming left V 10 bases short and J 0 bases short, with 7 bases between. The CDR3 covers 12 residues. Here the CDR3 DNA reads TGTGCCACCAGGGGTAGCAATCAGCCCCAGCATTTT. Protein product: CATRGSNQPQHF.

The rearrangement uses TRBV5-1 and TRBJ2-2; D not resolved. CDR3 length: 13 residues. Germline assignment: CDR1 SGHRS and CDR2 YFSETQ. V was pared by 0 bases and J by 5 bases, with 5 bases between. The CDR3 DNA is TGCGCCAGCAGCTTGGGGCTTACCGGGGAGCTGTTTTTT. Protein: CASSLGLTGELFF.

The CDR3 region has the DNA TGTGCCAGCAGCCCGACCTCGCTACCTAACTATGGCTACACCTTC. Translating it yields CASSPTSLPNYGYTF. This sequence joins TRBV7-9 and TRBJ1-2; D ambiguous. CDR3 length: 15 amino acids. Between the trimmed V and J ends, which lost 5 bases and 0 bases, there was a span of 13 bases. Germline CDR1 SEHNR, CDR2 FQNEAQ (reference sequence).

The gene calls are TRBV10-3 and TRBJ1-1; D unclear. Trimming left V 1 base short and J 5 bases short, with 11 bases between. CDR3 length equals 14 residues. Germline V gene lookup returns CDR1 ENHRY and CDR2 SYGVKD. CDR3 DNA: TGTGCCATCAGTGAGTGGTCGGCAGGAACTGAAGCTTTCTTT. Its protein is CAISEWSAGTEAFF.

The chain carries TRBV19 and TRBJ1-2, with unresolved D. Germline lookup yields CDR1 LNHDA and CDR2 SQIVND (reference sequence). V dropped 3 bases and J dropped 4 bases, with 15 bases sitting between them. The length of the CDR3 is 15 residues. This chain's CDR3 is CASSIPGGPSYGYTF. In DNA form, the CDR3 reads TGTGCCAGTAGTATCCCCGGTGGGCCCTCCTATGGCTACACCTTC.

J is TRBJ1-2 and V is TRBV6-6; D is uncertain. Germline loops: CDR1 MNHNY, CDR2 SVGAGI (reference sequence). V lost 2 bases, J lost 8 bases, and 18 bases lay in between. The CDR3 contains 15 residues. The CDR3 is CASSYTTGPAGGYTF. In DNA, the CDR3 is TGTGCCAGCAGTTACACTACCGGACCTGCGGGCGGCTACACCTTC.

The J gene is TRBJ2-6, the V gene TRBV4-1; TRBD2 matches 15 bases. The length of the CDR3 is 21 residues. Per germline, CDR1 MGHRA and CDR2 YSYEKL. Trimming took 0 bases from V and 0 from J; bases not matched to a gene: 6. This CDR3 is CASSQEGLAGGSVSGANVLTF. The CDR3 coding sequence is TGCGCCAGCAGCCAAGAGGGACTAGCGGGGGGATCGGTCTCTGGGGCCAACGTCCTGACTTTC.